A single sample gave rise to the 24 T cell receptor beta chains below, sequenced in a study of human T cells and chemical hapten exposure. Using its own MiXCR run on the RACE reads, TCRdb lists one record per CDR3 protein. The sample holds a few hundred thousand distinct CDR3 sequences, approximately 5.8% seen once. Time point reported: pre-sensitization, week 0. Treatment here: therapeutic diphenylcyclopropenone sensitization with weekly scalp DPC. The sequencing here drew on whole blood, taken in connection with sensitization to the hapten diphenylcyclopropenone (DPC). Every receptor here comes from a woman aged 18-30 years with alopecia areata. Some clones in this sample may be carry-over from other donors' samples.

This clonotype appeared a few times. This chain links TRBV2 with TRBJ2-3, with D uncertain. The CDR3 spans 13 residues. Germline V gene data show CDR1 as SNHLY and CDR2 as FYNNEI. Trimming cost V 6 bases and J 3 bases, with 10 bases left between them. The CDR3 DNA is TGTGCCAGCAGGGAACTTGAAACAGATACGCAGTATTTT. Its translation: CASRELETDTQYF.

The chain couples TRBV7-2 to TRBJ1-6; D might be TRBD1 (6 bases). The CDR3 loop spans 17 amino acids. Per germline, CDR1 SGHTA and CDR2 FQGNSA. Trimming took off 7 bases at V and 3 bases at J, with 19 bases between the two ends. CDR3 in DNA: TGTGCCAGCACCACAGCGATGGGGGCTATCTATAATTCACCCCTCCACTTT. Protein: CASTTAMGAIYNSPLHF.

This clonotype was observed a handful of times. DNA of the CDR3: TGTGCCAGCAGTTCGGACAGGGAGTTAGAGGGCACTGAAGCTTTCTTT. The encoded protein is CASSSDRELEGTEAFF. The gene calls are TRBV27 and TRBJ1-1; 8 positions agree with TRBD1. The CDR3 length is 16 residues. Germline CDR1 MNHEY, CDR2 SMNVEV (reference sequence). After removal of 4 bases from V and 4 bases from J, the junction contained 11 bases not matched to a gene.

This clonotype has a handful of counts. CDR3: CASSFVATLHGLHF. DNA for the CDR3: TGTGCCAGCAGCTTTGTTGCTACCCTTCACGGTCTCCACTTT. This chain uses TRBV7-9 with TRBJ1-6; D remains unclear. CDR1 is SEHNR and CDR2 is FQNEAQ in the germline V gene (reference sequence). CDR3 size: 14 residues. Trimming took off 3 bases at V and 16 bases at J, with 19 bases between the two ends.

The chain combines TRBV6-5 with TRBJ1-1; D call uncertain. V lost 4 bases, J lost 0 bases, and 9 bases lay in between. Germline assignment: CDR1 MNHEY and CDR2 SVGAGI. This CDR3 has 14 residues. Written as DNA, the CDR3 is TGTGCCAGCAGTTCCCTGGCCCTGAACACTGAAGCTTTCTTT. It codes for CASSSLALNTEAFF.

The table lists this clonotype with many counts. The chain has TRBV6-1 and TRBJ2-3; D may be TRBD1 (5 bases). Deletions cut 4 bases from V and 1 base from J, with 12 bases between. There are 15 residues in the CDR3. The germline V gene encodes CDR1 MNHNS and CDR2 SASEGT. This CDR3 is CASSVLRGGTDTQYF. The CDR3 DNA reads TGTGCCAGCAGTGTCTTAAGGGGTGGCACAGATACGCAGTATTTT.

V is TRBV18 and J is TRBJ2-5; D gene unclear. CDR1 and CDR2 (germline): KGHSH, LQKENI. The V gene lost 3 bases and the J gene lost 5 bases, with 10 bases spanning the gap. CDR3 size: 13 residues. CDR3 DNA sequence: TGTGCCAGCTCACCCGTATCGGTGGAGACCCAGTACTTC. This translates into CASSPVSVETQYF.

The CDR3 nucleotides are TGTGCCAGCAGCCCCGGGATTCGTGAAAAACTGTTTTTT. It translates to CASSPGIREKLFF. This rearrangement joins TRBV6-5 to TRBJ1-4; D is unclear. V lost 6 bases, J lost 7 bases, and 12 bases lay in between. CDR3 length: 13 residues. The germline V gene has CDR1 MNHEY and CDR2 SVGAGI.

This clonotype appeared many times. The DNA of the CDR3 is TGTGCCAGCAGCCTTTGGACTCCCGGCACAGATACGCAGTATTTT. Protein: CASSLWTPGTDTQYF. The chain uses TRBV7-2 and TRBJ2-3; D perhaps matches TRBD2 (5 bases). The CDR3 loop spans 15 amino acids. V shed 5 bases and J shed 1 base, with 13 bases lying between them. In germline, CDR1 is SGHTA, CDR2 FQGNSA.

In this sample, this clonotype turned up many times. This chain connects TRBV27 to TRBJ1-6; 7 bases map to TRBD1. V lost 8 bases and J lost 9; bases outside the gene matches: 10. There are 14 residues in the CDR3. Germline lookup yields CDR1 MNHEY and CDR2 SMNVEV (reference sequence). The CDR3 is CASRYRGEVSPLHF. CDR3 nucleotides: TGTGCCAGCCGATACAGGGGCGAGGTTTCACCCCTCCACTTT.

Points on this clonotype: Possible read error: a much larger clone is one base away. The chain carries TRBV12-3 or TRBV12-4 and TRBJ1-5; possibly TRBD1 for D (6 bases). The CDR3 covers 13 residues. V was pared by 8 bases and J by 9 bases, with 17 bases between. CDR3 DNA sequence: TGTGCCAGCCAAAGAACGGGGGCTCTGCCCCAGCATTTT. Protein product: CASQRTGALPQHF.

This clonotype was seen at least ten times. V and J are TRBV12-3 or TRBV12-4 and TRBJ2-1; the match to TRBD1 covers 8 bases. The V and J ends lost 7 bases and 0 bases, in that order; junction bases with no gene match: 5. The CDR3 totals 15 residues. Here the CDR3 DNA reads TGTGCCAGCATTCGAGACAGGGGCTCCTACAATGAGCAGTTCTTC. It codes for CASIRDRGSYNEQFF.

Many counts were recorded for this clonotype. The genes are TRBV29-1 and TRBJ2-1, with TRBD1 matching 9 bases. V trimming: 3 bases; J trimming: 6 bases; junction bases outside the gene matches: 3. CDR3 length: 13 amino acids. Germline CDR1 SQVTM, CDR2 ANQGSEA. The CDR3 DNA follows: TGCAGCGTTGATCTGACAGGGGGCAATGAGCAGTTCTTC. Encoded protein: CSVDLTGGNEQFF.

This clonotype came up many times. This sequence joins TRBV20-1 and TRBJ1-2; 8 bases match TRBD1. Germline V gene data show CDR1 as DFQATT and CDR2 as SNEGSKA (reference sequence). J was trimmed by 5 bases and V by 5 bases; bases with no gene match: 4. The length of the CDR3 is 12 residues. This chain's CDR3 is CSASTGEYGYTF. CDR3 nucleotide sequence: TGCAGTGCTTCGACAGGGGAGTATGGCTACACCTTC.

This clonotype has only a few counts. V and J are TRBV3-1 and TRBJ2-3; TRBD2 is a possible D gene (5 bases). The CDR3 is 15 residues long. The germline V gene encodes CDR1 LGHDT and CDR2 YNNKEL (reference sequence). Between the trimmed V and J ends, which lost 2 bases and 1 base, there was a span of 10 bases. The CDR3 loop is CASSQTGWRTDTQYF. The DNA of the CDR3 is TGTGCCAGCAGCCAAACGGGGTGGCGCACAGATACGCAGTATTTT.

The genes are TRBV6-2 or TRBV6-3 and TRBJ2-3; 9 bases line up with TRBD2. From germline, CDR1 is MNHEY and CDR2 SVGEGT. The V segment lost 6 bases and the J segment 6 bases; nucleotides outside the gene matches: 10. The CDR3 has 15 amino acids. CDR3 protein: CASRNGGGVPDTQYF. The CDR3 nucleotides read TGTGCCAGCAGGAACGGCGGGGGGGTTCCGGATACGCAGTATTTT.

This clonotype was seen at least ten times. The CDR3 reads CATRAGKEGGDTQYF. The DNA for the CDR3 is TGTGCCACCAGGGCGGGGAAGGAGGGTGGAGATACGCAGTATTTT. This chain uses TRBV24-1 with TRBJ2-3, with a weak D call TRBD2 (6 bases). Germline V gene sequence: CDR1 KGHDR, CDR2 SFDVKD. The CDR3 extends over 15 amino acids. Deletions cut 7 bases from V and 5 bases from J, with 18 bases between.

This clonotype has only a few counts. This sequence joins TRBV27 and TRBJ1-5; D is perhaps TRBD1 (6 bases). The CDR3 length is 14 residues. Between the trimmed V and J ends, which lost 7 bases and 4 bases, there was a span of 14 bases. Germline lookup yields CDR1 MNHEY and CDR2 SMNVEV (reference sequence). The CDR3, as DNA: TGTGCCAGCAAGGTTACAGGGCCAAATCAGCCCCAGCATTTT. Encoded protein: CASKVTGPNQPQHF.

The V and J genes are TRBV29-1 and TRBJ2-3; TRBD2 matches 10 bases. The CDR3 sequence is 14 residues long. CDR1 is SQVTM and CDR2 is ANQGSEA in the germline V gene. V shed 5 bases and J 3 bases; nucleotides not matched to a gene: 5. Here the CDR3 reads CSVTAGGPTDTQYF. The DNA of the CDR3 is TGCAGCGTTACAGCGGGGGGGCCGACAGATACGCAGTATTTT.

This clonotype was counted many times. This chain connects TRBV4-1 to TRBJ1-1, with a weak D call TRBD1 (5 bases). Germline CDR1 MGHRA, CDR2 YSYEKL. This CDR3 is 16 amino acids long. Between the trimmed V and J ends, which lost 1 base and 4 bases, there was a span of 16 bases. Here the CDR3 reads CASSQVSTGMVTEAFF. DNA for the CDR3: TGCGCCAGCAGCCAAGTTAGTACAGGTATGGTCACTGAAGCTTTCTTT.

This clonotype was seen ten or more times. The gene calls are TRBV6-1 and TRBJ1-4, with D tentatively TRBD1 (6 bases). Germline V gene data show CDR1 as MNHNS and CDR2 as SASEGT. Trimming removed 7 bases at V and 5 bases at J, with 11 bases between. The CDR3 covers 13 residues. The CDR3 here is CASNGRGNEKLFF. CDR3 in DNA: TGTGCCAGCAACGGGAGGGGGAATGAAAAACTGTTTTTT.

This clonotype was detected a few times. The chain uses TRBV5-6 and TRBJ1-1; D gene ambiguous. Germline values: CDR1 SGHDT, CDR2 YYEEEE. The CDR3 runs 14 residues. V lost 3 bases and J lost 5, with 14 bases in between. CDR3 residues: CASSWATGNTEAFF. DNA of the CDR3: TGTGCCAGCAGCTGGGCCACGGGTAATACTGAAGCTTTCTTT.

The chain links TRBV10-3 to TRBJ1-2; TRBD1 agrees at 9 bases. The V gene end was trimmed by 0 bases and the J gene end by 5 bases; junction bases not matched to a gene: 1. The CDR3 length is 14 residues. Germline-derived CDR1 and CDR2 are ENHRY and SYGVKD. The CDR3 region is CAISESDRGYGYTF. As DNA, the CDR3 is TGTGCCATCAGTGAGTCGGACAGGGGATATGGCTACACCTTC.

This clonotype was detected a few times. In nucleotides, the CDR3 is TGTGCCATCAGTGACCGACAGGGGAGAGATACGCAGTATTTT. This translates into CAISDRQGRDTQYF. The chain links TRBV10-3 to TRBJ2-3; 8 bases match TRBD1. There are 14 residues in the CDR3. The ends lost 3 bases at V and 5 bases at J; junction bases unmatched: 4. Germline V CDR1 and CDR2: ENHRY, SYGVKD.